This T cell receptor beta chain was captured by sequencing in a study of blood T cell repertoires in COVID-19. As for the study in general: Specimens from acute and convalescent COVID-19 originated in the United States, Italy and Spain. Sources were T cells, B-cell-depleted T cells, or PBMCs; the material itself was cDNA or gDNA.

Study processing details: Nucleated cell counts were estimated from reference gene primer amplification. Generated by immunoSEQ multiplex PCR, the TCRdb table keeps only in-frame clones and is missing some. That table is the source of V, J and clone size, and D and trimming were worked out from the DNA. The data show about 98,000 clones, 80% to 95% seen once. CDR1 is SSHAT and CDR2 is FNYEAQ in the germline V gene (reference sequence). Trimming cost V 6 bases and J 5 bases, with 16 bases left between them. The CDR3 has 14 amino acids. This receptor was taken from a man younger than 35 with acute or convalescent COVID-19. Sequenced input: peripheral blood. The chain couples TRBV7-7 to TRBJ2-5; D might be TRBD1 (6 bases). CDR3 amino acids: CASSPTGLEETQYF. CDR3 coding DNA: TGTGCCAGCAGTCCTACAGGGTTAGAGGAGACCCAGTACTTC.